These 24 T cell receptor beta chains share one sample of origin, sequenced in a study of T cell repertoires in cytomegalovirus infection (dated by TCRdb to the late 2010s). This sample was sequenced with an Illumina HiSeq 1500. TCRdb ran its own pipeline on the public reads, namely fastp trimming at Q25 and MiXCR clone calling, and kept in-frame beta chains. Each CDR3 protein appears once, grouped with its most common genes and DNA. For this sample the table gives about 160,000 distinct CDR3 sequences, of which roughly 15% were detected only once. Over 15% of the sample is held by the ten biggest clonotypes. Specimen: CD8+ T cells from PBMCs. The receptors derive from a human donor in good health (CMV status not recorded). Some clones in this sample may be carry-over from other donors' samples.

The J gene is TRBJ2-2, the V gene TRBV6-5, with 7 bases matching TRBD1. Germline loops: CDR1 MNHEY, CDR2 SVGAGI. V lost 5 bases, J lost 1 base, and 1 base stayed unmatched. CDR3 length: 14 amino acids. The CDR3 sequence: CASSGDRNTGELFF. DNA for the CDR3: TGTGCCAGCAGTGGGGACAGGAACACCGGGGAGCTGTTTTTT.

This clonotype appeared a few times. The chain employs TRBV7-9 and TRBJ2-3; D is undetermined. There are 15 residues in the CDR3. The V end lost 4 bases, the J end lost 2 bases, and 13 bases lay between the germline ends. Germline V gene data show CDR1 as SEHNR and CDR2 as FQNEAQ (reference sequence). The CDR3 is CASSSRHGDTDTQYF. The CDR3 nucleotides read TGTGCCAGCAGCTCTCGACACGGCGACACAGATACGCAGTATTTT. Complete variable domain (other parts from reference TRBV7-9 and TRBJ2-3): DTGVSQNPRHKITKRGQNVTFRCDPISEHNRLYWYRQTLGQGPEFLTYFQNEAQLEKSRLLSDRFSAERPKGSFSTLEIQRTEQGDSAMYLCASSSRHGDTDTQYFGPGTRLTVL.

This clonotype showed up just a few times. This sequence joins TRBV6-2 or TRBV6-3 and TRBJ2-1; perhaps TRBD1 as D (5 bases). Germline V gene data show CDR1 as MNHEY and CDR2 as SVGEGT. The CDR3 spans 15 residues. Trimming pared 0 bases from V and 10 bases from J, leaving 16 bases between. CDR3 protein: CASSYSSGLNREQFF. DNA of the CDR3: TGTGCCAGCAGTTACTCGTCAGGGTTGAATCGGGAGCAGTTCTTC.

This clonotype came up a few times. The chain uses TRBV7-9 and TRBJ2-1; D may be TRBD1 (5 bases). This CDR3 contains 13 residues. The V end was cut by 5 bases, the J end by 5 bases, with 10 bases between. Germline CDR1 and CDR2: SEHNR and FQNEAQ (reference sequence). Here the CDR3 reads CASSDDRDNEQFF. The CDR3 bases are TGTGCCAGCAGCGATGACAGAGACAATGAGCAGTTCTTC.

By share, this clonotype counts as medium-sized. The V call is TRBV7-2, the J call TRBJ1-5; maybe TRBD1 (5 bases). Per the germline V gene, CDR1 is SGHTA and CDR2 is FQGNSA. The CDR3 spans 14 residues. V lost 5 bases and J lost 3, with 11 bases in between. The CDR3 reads CASSPTDYNQPQHF. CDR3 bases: TGTGCCAGCAGCCCGACAGACTACAATCAGCCCCAGCATTTT.

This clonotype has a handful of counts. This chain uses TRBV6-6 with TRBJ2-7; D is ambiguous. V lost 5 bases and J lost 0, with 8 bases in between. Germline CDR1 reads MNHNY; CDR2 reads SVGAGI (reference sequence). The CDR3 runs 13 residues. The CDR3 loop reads CASSDLFSYEQYF. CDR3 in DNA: TGTGCCAGCAGTGACTTATTCTCCTACGAGCAGTACTTC.

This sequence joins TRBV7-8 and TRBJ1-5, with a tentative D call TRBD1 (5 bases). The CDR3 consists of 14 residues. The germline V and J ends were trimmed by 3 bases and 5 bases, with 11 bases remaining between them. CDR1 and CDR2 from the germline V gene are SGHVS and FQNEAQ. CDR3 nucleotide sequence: TGTGCCAGCAGCTTCCCAGGGTACGATCAGCCCCAGCATTTT. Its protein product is CASSFPGYDQPQHF.

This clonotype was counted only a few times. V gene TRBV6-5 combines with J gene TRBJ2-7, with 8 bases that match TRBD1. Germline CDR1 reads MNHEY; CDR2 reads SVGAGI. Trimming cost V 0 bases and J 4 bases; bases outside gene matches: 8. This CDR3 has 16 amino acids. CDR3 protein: CASSYSKVTGDYEQYF. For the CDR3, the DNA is TGTGCCAGCAGTTACTCGAAGGTGACAGGGGATTACGAGCAGTACTTC.

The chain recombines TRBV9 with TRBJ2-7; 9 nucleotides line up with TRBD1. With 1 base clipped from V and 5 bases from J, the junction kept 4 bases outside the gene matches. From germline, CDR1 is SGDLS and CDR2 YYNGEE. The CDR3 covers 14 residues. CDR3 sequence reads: CASSVRDRVHEQYF. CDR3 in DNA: TGTGCCAGCAGCGTAAGGGACAGGGTCCACGAGCAGTACTTC.

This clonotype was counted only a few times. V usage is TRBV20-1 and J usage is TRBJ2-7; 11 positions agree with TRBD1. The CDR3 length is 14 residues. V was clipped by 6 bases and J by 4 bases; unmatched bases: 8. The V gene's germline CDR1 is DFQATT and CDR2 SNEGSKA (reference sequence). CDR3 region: CSATARDRGYEQYF. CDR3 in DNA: TGCAGTGCCACCGCTCGGGACAGGGGGTACGAGCAGTACTTC.

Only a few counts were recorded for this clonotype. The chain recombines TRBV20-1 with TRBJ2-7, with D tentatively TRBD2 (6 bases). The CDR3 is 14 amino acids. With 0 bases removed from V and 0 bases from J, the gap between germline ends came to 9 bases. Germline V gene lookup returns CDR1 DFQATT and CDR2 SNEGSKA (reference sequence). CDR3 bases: TGCAGTGCTAGAGATCGGGGGAGCTCCTACGAGCAGTACTTC. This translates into CSARDRGSSYEQYF.

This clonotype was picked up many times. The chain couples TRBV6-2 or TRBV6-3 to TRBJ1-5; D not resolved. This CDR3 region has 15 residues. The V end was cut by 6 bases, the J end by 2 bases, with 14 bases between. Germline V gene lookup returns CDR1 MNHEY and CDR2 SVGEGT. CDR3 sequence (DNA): TGTGCCAGCAGCTATACAGATGCTGGCAATCAGCCCCAGCATTTT. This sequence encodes CASSYTDAGNQPQHF.

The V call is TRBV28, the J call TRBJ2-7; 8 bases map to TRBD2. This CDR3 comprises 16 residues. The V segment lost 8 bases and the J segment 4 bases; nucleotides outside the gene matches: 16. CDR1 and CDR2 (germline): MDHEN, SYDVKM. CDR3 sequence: CASSFESGSPSYEQYF. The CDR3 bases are TGTGCCAGCTCCTTCGAGAGCGGGAGCCCGTCGTACGAGCAGTACTTC. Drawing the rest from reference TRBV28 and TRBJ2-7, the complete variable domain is DVKVTQSSRYLVKRTGEKVFLECVQDMDHENMFWYRQDPGLGLRLIYFSYDVKMKEKGDIPEGYSVSREKKERFSLILESASTNQTSMYLCASSFESGSPSYEQYFGPGTRLTVT.

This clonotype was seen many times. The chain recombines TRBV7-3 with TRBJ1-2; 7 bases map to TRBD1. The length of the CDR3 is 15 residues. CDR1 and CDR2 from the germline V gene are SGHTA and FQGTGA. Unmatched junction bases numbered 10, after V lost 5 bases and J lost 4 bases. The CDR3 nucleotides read TGTGCCAGCAGCCCTTCCTCGACAGGGCCCTATGGCTACACCTTC. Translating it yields CASSPSSTGPYGYTF.

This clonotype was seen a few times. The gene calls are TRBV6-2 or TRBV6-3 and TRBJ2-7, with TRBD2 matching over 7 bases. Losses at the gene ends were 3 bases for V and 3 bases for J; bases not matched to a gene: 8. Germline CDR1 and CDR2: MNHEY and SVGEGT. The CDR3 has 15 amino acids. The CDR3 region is CASSYPPGGGYEQYF. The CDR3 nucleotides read TGTGCCAGCAGTTATCCTCCGGGGGGAGGCTACGAGCAGTACTTC.

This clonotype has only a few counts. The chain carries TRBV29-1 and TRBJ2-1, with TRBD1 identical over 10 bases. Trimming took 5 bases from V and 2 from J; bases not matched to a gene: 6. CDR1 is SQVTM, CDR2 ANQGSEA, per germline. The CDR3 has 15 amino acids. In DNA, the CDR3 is TGCAGCGTTTCCGGGACAGGGGTCCCCTACAATGAGCAGTTCTTC. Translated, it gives CSVSGTGVPYNEQFF.

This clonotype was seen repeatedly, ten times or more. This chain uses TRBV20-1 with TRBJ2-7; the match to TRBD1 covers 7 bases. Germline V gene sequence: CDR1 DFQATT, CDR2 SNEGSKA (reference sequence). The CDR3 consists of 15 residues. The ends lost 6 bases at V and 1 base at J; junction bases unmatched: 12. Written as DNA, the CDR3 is TGCAGTGCCTCCCCCCCCTGGGACAGTTCCTACGAGCAGTACTTC. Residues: CSASPPWDSSYEQYF.

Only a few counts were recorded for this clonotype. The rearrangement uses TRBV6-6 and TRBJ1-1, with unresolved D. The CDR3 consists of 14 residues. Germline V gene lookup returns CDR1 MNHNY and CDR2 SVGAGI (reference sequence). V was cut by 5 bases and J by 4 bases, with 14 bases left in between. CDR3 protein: CASSTPGFGTEAFF. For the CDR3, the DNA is TGTGCCAGCAGTACACCGGGGTTTGGCACTGAAGCTTTCTTT.

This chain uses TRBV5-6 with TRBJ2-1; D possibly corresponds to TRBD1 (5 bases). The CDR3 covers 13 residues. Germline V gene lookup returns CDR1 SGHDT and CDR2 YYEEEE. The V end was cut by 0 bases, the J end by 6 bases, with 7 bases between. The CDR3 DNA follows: TGTGCCAGCAGCTTGGGACAGCGCAATGAGCAGTTCTTC. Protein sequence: CASSLGQRNEQFF.

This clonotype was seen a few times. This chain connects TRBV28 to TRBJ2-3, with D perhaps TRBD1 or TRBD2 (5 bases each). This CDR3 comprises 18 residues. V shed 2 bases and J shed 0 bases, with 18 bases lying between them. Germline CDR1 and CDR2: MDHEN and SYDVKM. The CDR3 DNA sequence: TGTGCCAGCAGTTTAGGGACGGGGCGGAGAACTAGCACAGATACGCAGTATTTT. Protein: CASSLGTGRRTSTDTQYF.

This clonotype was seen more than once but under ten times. In DNA, the CDR3 is TGTGCCAGCAGCGCCCCCTCCGAGCAGTACTTC. It is translated as CASSAPSEQYF. This sequence joins TRBV11-2 and TRBJ2-7; D is uncertain. The CDR3 sequence is 11 residues long. Germline loops: CDR1 SGHAT, CDR2 FQNNGV. Trimming stripped 5 bases from V and 6 bases from J, with 8 bases between.

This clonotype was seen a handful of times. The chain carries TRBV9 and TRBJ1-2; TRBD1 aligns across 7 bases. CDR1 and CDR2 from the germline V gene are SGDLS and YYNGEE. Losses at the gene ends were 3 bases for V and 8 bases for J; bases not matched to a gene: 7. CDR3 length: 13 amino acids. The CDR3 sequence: CASSAIQGEGYTF. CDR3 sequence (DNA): TGTGCCAGCAGCGCGATCCAGGGGGAAGGCTACACCTTC.

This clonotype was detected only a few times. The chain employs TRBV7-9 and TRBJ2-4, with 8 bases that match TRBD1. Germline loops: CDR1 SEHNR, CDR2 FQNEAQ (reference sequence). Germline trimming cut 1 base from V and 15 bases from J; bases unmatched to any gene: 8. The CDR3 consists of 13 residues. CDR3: CASSLGTGYHLYF. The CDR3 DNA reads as TGTGCCAGCAGCTTAGGGACAGGGTACCATCTGTACTTC.

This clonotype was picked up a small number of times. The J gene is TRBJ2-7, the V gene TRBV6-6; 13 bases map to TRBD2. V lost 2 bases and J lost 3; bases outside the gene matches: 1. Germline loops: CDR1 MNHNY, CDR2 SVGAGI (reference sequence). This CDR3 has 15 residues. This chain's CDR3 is CASSYGTSGIYEQYF. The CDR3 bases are TGTGCCAGCAGTTACGGGACTAGCGGGATCTACGAGCAGTACTTC.